This T cell receptor (beta chain) was obtained from a study of a mutant IDH1 vaccine in newly diagnosed glioma. The overall study: In weeks 1, 3, 5, 7, 11, 15, 19 and 23, patients were immunized, eight times in all. Pretreatment consisted of radiotherapy, temozolomide, or both, with most receiving both. Initiation of the vaccine course occurred 4-6 weeks after radiotherapy alone, or alongside temozolomide cycles. Among treated patients, about 62% were male and 37.5% female, and mean age was around 40 years.

CDR3 length: 17 amino acids. J was trimmed by 3 bases and V by 1 base; bases with no gene match: 7. The germline CDR1 and CDR2 sequences are SGHTA and FQGNSA. Time point in this sample: week 11, during vaccination. The content of each vaccine dose was 300 ug of mutant IDH1 20-mer peptide, and topical imiquimod accompanied it. This clone qualifies as medium-sized (0.01 to 0.1%). Its specificity is unknown. Repertoires were generated with immunoSEQ multiplex PCR, while TCRdb's copy carries only in-frame clones and drops some. The sample has about 67,000 clones; approximately 90% are singletons. Sequenced here: PBMCs, sampled from a glioma patient whose treatment included an IDH1 peptide vaccine. The chain links TRBV7-2 to TRBJ2-1; 9 bases match TRBD1. This receptor was obtained from a man aged 40-50 years with glioma. CDR3 residues: CASSLVHWTGDYNEQFF. For the CDR3, the DNA is TGTGCCAGCAGCTTAGTTCATTGGACAGGGGACTACAATGAGCAGTTCTTC.